The 14 T cell receptor beta chains presented below share a single source sample, sequenced in a study of cytomegalovirus exposure and HLA in healthy donors. The PCR used 60 Vbeta and 13 Jbeta primers. The method was immunoSEQ multiplex PCR; TCRdb's version includes in-frame clones alone and lacks a portion of them. The sample yields roughly 60,000 clones, 70% to 75% seen once. Sequencing used PBMCs. The receptor source for this set is a woman aged 25 to 39 in good health and CMV-seronegative.

This clone was seen only a few times. The chain links TRBV15 to TRBJ2-1; D possibly corresponds to TRBD1 (5 bases). Looked up from germline, CDR1 is LNHNV and CDR2 is YYDKDF (reference sequence). The CDR3 consists of 16 residues. Trimming removed 0 bases from V and 2 bases from J, with 11 bases in between. CDR3 amino acids: CATSRDRQGPYNEQFF. In DNA form, the CDR3 reads TGTGCCACCAGCAGAGATCGTCAGGGCCCCTACAATGAGCAGTTCTTC. The variable domain in full, with the rest retrieved from reference TRBV15 and TRBJ2-1, is DAMVIQNPRYQVTQFGKPVTLSCSQTLNHNVMYWYQQKSSQAPKLLFHYYDKDFNNEADTPDNFQSRRPNTSFCFLDIRSPGLGDTAMYLCATSRDRQGPYNEQFFGPGTRLTVL.

Here the CDR3 reads CASSPAGSGSNEQFF. As DNA, the CDR3 is TGCGCCAGCAGCCCGGCAGGTAGCGGGAGCAATGAGCAGTTCTTC. The chain links TRBV5-1 to TRBJ2-1, with TRBD2 matching 9 bases. Germline V gene lookup returns CDR1 SGHRS and CDR2 YFSETQ. The CDR3 runs 15 residues. V shed 4 bases, J shed 6 bases, and the junction held 8 bases outside the gene matches.

V usage is TRBV19 and J usage is TRBJ1-4, with a weak D call TRBD1 (6 bases). The CDR3 totals 14 residues. Germline V gene lookup returns CDR1 LNHDA and CDR2 SQIVND (reference sequence). V shed 8 bases and J shed 8 bases, with 18 bases lying between them. The CDR3: CASRGAQGGEKLFF. The CDR3 coding sequence is TGTGCCAGTCGGGGTGCACAGGGTGGGGAAAAACTGTTTTTT.

The chain has TRBV6-6 and TRBJ2-7, with 9 bases that match TRBD2. Germline values: CDR1 MNHNY, CDR2 SVGAGI (reference sequence). With 5 bases clipped from V and 5 bases from J, the junction kept 10 bases outside the gene matches. This CDR3 has 15 residues. CDR3 sequence (DNA): TGTGCCAGCAGTCCGAGTAGCGGGAGTTTGAACGAGCAGTACGTC. Translating it yields CASSPSSGSLNEQYV.

The CDR3, as DNA: TGTGCCAGCAGCGGGGAGAGCTCCTATAATTCACCCCTCCACTTT. As protein: CASSGESSYNSPLHF. The chain recombines TRBV7-8 with TRBJ1-6; no definite D call. With 5 bases removed from V and 0 bases from J, the gap between germline ends came to 8 bases. CDR3 length: 15 amino acids. Germline V CDR1 and CDR2: SGHVS, FQNEAQ.

The rearrangement uses TRBV19 and TRBJ1-1; D uncertain. V was cut by 5 bases and J by 8 bases, with 6 bases left in between. The CDR3 loop spans 10 amino acids. Germline CDR1 LNHDA, CDR2 SQIVND (reference sequence). The CDR3 DNA follows: TGTGCCAGTAGTGCGACAGAAGCTTTCTTT. Protein sequence: CASSATEAFF.

The V gene is TRBV18, the J gene TRBJ2-7, with TRBD2 matching 7 bases. Germline loops: CDR1 KGHSH, CDR2 LQKENI. Trimming cost V 6 bases and J 1 base; bases outside gene matches: 9. This CDR3 contains 15 residues. This CDR3 is CASSPTSASSYEQYV. The CDR3 region has the DNA TGTGCCAGCTCCCCAACTAGCGCTTCTTCCTACGAGCAGTACGTC.

In its sample, this clone was seen a few times. This chain joins TRBV19 and TRBJ1-2, with D unresolved. The CDR3 totals 14 residues. Per the germline V gene, CDR1 is LNHDA and CDR2 is SQIVND (reference sequence). The CDR3 protein is CASFKQEAAYGYTF. DNA of the CDR3: TGTGCTAGTTTCAAGCAGGAGGCGGCATACGGCTACACCTTC. The whole variable domain, filled in from reference TRBV19 and TRBJ1-2, reads DGGITQSPKYLFRKEGQNVTLSCEQNLNHDAMYWYRQDPGQGLRLIYYSQIVNDFQKGDIAEGYSVSREKKESFPLTVTSAQKNPTAFYLCASFKQEAAYGYTFGSGTRLTVV.

The V gene is TRBV7-3, the J gene TRBJ2-1, with 7 nucleotides matching TRBD2. CDR3 length: 15 residues. The V segment lost 4 bases and the J segment 2 bases; nucleotides outside the gene matches: 5. Germline lookup yields CDR1 SGHTA and CDR2 FQGTGA. This CDR3 reads CASSYERGTYNEQFF. In DNA form, the CDR3 reads TGTGCCAGCAGCTACGAGCGGGGAACCTACAATGAGCAGTTCTTC.

V gene TRBV27 combines with J gene TRBJ2-2; 8 bases are a match to TRBD1. This CDR3 is built from 18 residues. Germline assignment: CDR1 MNHEY and CDR2 SMNVEV (reference sequence). Unmatched junction bases numbered 12, after V lost 5 bases and J lost 1 base. The CDR3 sequence: CASSLPTTGALNTGELFF. The CDR3 DNA sequence: TGTGCCAGCAGTCTACCGACGACAGGGGCATTGAACACCGGGGAGCTGTTTTTT.

The V call is TRBV6-1, the J call TRBJ1-5, with 10 bases lining up with TRBD1. Germline CDR1 is MNHNS and CDR2 is SASEGT. The CDR3 is made up of 14 amino acids. The ends lost 3 bases at V and 7 bases at J; junction bases unmatched: 3. CDR3 region: CASSDGQGVQPQHF. CDR3 DNA sequence: TGTGCCAGCAGTGATGGACAGGGGGTCCAGCCCCAGCATTTT.

V gene TRBV7-6 combines with J gene TRBJ2-1; TRBD2 matches 9 bases. Per the germline V gene, CDR1 is SGHVS and CDR2 is FNYEAQ. V dropped 1 base and J dropped 1; count of bases not matched to a gene: 8. The CDR3 has 18 residues. This CDR3 reads CASSLDSASGISYNEQFF. The CDR3 bases are TGTGCCAGCAGCTTAGACTCGGCTAGCGGGATTTCCTACAATGAGCAGTTCTTC.

The V gene is TRBV2, the J gene TRBJ2-2, with unresolved D. The V and J ends lost 4 bases and 6 bases respectively, with 6 bases between them. The CDR3 length is 12 residues. CDR1 is SNHLY, CDR2 FYNNEI, per germline. The CDR3 loop is CASSGLAGELFF. The CDR3 DNA follows: TGTGCCAGCAGTGGTCTAGCCGGGGAGCTGTTTTTT. The whole variable domain, remainder taken from reference TRBV2 and TRBJ2-2, is EPEVTQTPSHQVTQMGQEVILRCVPISNHLYFYWYRQILGQKVEFLVSFYNNEISEKSEIFDDQFSVERPDGSNFTLKIRSTKLEDSAMYFCASSGLAGELFFGEGSRLTVL.

The V call is TRBV6-1, the J call TRBJ1-1, with D unclear. V was clipped by 1 base and J by 7 bases, with 16 bases between them. CDR3 length: 15 amino acids. Germline loops: CDR1 MNHNS, CDR2 SASEGT. Here the CDR3 reads CASSEDHTTHLEAFF. The CDR3, as DNA: TGTGCCAGCAGTGAAGACCACACGACTCATCTTGAAGCTTTCTTT.